This T cell receptor (beta chain) was sequenced for a study of cytomegalovirus exposure and HLA in healthy donors. Study details: Within an early data release were around 80 million unique TCRs drawn from HLA-typed donors. Study-level results: More than 15,000 TCR beta sequences were associated with HLA alleles at 0.05 false discovery rate in a later analysis. TCR beta chain V- and J-gene trimming was linked, in a later analysis, to a missense variant in DCLRE1C.

J gave up 7 bases and V 3 bases, and 5 bases lay outside the gene matches. Germline loops: CDR1 KGHSH, CDR2 LQKENI. The CDR3 consists of 15 residues. A remark on this clone: Its antigen is as yet unknown.

Amplification used 60 Vbeta primers and 13 Jbeta primers. Sequencing was performed with immunoSEQ multiplex PCR; in TCRdb, only in-frame clones are kept and a portion is missing. The sample holds approximately 180,000 clones, more than 85% seen once. The J gene is TRBJ2-1, the V gene TRBV18; 11 bases are a match to TRBD2. The receptor comes from a woman between 18 and 30 years old in good health and CMV-seronegative. Sequenced material: PBMCs. Written as DNA, the CDR3 is TGTGCCAGCTCACCTAGCGGGGGGGCCTCTAATGAGCAGTTCTTC. Its protein product is CASSPSGGASNEQFF.